Listed below are T cell receptor beta chains from one sample, sequenced in a study of Graves' ophthalmopathy and Graves' hyperthyroidism. One entry per CDR3 protein, called by TCRdb with MiXCR from the multiplex PCR reads. The sample holds almost 750,000 distinct CDR3 sequences, roughly 40% seen once. The sample consisted of peripheral blood. Receptors were obtained from an adult man with Graves' ophthalmopathy. The CDR3 runs from the conserved cysteine through the conserved F or W. Fields, in order: V gene, D gene, J gene, clone size, CDR3 DNA, CDR3 protein. D genes are given only for firm matches. Size values are once, few and many counts, or a class for expanded clones, and some rows have none.

>TRBV15|TRBD2|TRBJ2-5|-
TGTGCCACCAGCAGAGATAAGGGGCTAGCGGCAACAGAGACCCAGTACTTC
CATSRDKGLAATETQYF
>TRBV7-2|-|TRBJ1-4|many
TGTGCCAGCAGCCTAGGGGTACGGGGTGAAAAACTGTTTTTT
CASSLGVRGEKLFF
>TRBV7-2|-|TRBJ2-6|-
TGTGCCAGCAGCTTCTGGACCCCAAGCTCTGGGGCCAACGTCCTGACTTTC
CASSFWTPSSGANVLTF
>TRBV29-1|-|TRBJ2-1|-
TGCAGCGATCGGACGGTCCGGGGGGCTGAGCAGTTCTTC
CSDRTVRGAEQFF
>TRBV29-1|-|TRBJ2-5|many
TGCAGCGTTGTGCTAGCGACCGTAGGTAGGCGAGAGACCCAGTACTTC
CSVVLATVGRRETQYF
>TRBV9|-|TRBJ1-2|many
TGTGCCAGCAGCCCGAACCCCGATCGTCGGGGCTACACCTTC
CASSPNPDRRGYTF
>TRBV7-6|TRBD2|TRBJ2-7|-
TGTGCCAGCAGCTTAAGATCGAGCGGGGTCTCCTACGAGCAGTACTTC
CASSLRSSGVSYEQYF
>TRBV16|-|TRBJ1-2|few
TGTGCCAGCAGCGTTGGAGCGGACTATGGCTACACCTTC
CASSVGADYGYTF
>TRBV29-1|TRBD1|TRBJ2-5|-
TGCAGCTTTACAGGGGAAGTCCAAGAGACCCAGTACTTC
CSFTGEVQETQYF
>TRBV29-1|-|TRBJ2-7|many
TGCAGCGCCGGAGGTGGGGGCTACGAGCAGTACTTC
CSAGGGGYEQYF
>TRBV10-3|TRBD1|TRBJ2-5|-
TGTGCCATCAGTGAAGACCAGGGGGCGGTGGAGACCCAGTACTTC
CAISEDQGAVETQYF
>TRBV7-6|-|TRBJ1-4|few
TGTGCCAGCAGCCGCTTAGGTCCCTATAATGAAAAACTGTTTTTT
CASSRLGPYNEKLFF
>TRBV7-3|-|TRBJ1-1|-
TGTGCCAGCAGCTTACTTGCGGGTGCTGAAGCTTTCTTT
CASSLLAGAEAFF
>TRBV12-3/TRBV12-4|-|TRBJ1-3|-
TGTGCCAGCAGTTTAAATCGAATAAGTACTGGAAACACCATATATTTT
CASSLNRISTGNTIYF
>TRBV7-9|TRBD1|TRBJ1-5|many
TGTGCCAGCAGCTCGACAGGGGAAGGGCAGCCCCAGCATTTT
CASSSTGEGQPQHF
>TRBV10-3|-|TRBJ1-6|many
TGTGCCATCAGAGCCAGGGTGGATTCACCCCTCCACTTT
CAIRARVDSPLHF
>TRBV10-2|-|TRBJ2-7|once
TGCGCCAGCACTGAGTTATACGAGCAGTACTTC
CASTELYEQYF
>TRBV15|TRBD1|TRBJ2-7|-
TGTGCCACCAGCACCTACGATCACAGGGGGCTGAAGGACGAGCAGTACTTC
CATSTYDHRGLKDEQYF
>TRBV5-6|TRBD1|TRBJ1-4|many
TGTGCCAGCAGCCCATGGACAGGGGGAAATGAAAAACTGTTTTTT
CASSPWTGGNEKLFF
>TRBV2|-|TRBJ1-2|-
TGTGCCAGCAGTTCCCCCGATACAGGGAACTATGGCTACACCTTC
CASSSPDTGNYGYTF
>TRBV5-5|-|TRBJ2-5|few
TGTGCCAGCACCTATGAGTACCAAGAGACCCAGTACTTC
CASTYEYQETQYF
>TRBV29-1|-|TRBJ2-5|-
TGCAGCGGGGGGGGGCAGTACCAAGAGACCCAGTACTTC
CSGGGQYQETQYF
>TRBV7-9|TRBD2|TRBJ2-5|-
TGTGCCAGCAGCTTAGACGGCGGGAGCGGTTCAGAGACCCAGTACTTC
CASSLDGGSGSETQYF
>TRBV29-1|TRBD1|TRBJ2-5|-
TGCAGCTTCGGACAGGGGGGACCCCACCAAGAGACCCAGTACTTC
CSFGQGGPHQETQYF
>TRBV15|-|TRBJ2-6|-
TGTGCCACCAGCAGAGTCCAGGTCTCTGGGGCCAACGTCCTGACTTTC
CATSRVQVSGANVLTF
>TRBV7-9|-|TRBJ2-2|few
TGTGCCAGCAGTTTTGTATCTAGCACCGGGGAGCTGTTTTTT
CASSFVSSTGELFF
>TRBV5-1|TRBD2|TRBJ2-7|-
TGCGCCAGCAGCTTGGAACTAGCGGTCGGTCGCGAGCAGTACTTC
CASSLELAVGREQYF
>TRBV2|-|TRBJ2-5|-
TGTGCCAGCAGCAGCACTAGAGGGAAGGGCCAAGAGACCCAGTACTTC
CASSSTRGKGQETQYF
>TRBV13|-|TRBJ1-1|few
TGTGCCAGCAGCCCCCGGGCAGGGAAGAACACTGAAGCTTTCTTT
CASSPRAGKNTEAFF
>TRBV7-2|-|TRBJ2-7|few
TGTGCCAGCAGCTTACCCTACTTGCGCGGGACAGCGACCTACGAGCAGTACTTC
CASSLPYLRGTATYEQYF
>TRBV19|-|TRBJ1-1|few
TGTGCCAGTAGTATTCTCTTGTCCCAGGCGAACACTGAAGCTTTCTTT
CASSILLSQANTEAFF
>TRBV5-1|TRBD1|TRBJ2-7|few
TGCGCCAGCAGCTCGAGGACAGGGGTACGGTACGAGCAGTACTTC
CASSSRTGVRYEQYF
>TRBV7-9|-|TRBJ1-3|-
TGTGCCAGCACCCCGTTGGGGGACTACTCTGGAAACACCATATATTTT
CASTPLGDYSGNTIYF
>TRBV7-9|-|TRBJ2-7|-
TGTGCCAGCAGCCTAGTGGTGTTTGGGTGGGAGCAGTACTTC
CASSLVVFGWEQYF
>TRBV7-9|-|TRBJ1-2|many
TGTGCCAGCAGCCCCCGGCACCTCTATGGCTACACCTTC
CASSPRHLYGYTF
>TRBV29-1|-|TRBJ2-7|-
TGCAGCGTTGATTCAGGGTTTGACACCGGGGAGCAGTACTTC
CSVDSGFDTGEQYF